This is a list of T cell receptor beta chains from one sample in a study of radiotherapy plus CTLA-4 blockade in lung cancer. Only in-frame clones appear in the TCRdb table, and some are missing; sequencing was by immunoSEQ multiplex PCR. The table has 85,000 to 100,000 clones, 72% seen once. The material sequenced was peripheral blood, taken from a patient treated with radiotherapy plus ipilimumab. These receptors all come from a human donor with non-small cell lung cancer that progressed on radiotherapy plus ipilimumab. Each CDR3 is given with its conserved first and last residue. The order of the fields is V gene, CDR3 protein.

v_gene: TRBV6-1; CDR3aa: CASSDRTLAVGPQHF
v_gene: TRBV18; CDR3aa: CASSRVSNQPQHF
v_gene: TRBV19; CDR3aa: CASSMAASSYNEQFF
v_gene: TRBV21-1; CDR3aa: CASSKERGGYEQYF
v_gene: TRBV27; CDR3aa: CASSFEQSGFSEQFF
v_gene: TRBV7-9; CDR3aa: CASSHPLAEQFF
v_gene: TRBV7-9; CDR3aa: CASSTDEGGSNQPQHF
v_gene: TRBV28; CDR3aa: CASNLYGAPTETQYF
v_gene: TRBV18; CDR3aa: CASSPDLNTEAFF
v_gene: TRBV5-1; CDR3aa: CASRDDSGGRYGYTF
v_gene: TRBV5-1; CDR3aa: CASSLPSGGTDTQYF
v_gene: TRBV7-2; CDR3aa: CASSRGDEQFF
v_gene: TRBV28; CDR3aa: CASTLSETGLETQYF
v_gene: TRBV4-3; CDR3aa: CASSQWRTANYGYTF